This TCR beta chain was captured by sequencing in a study of T cells in Graves' hyperthyroidism and ophthalmopathy. Overall study context: The authors collected peripheral blood at initial diagnosis, before any treatment.

This clonotype showed up many times. Patients aged 18 to 65 had newly diagnosed hyperthyroidism lasting under 2 months. Amplification of TCR beta CDR3 regions was performed using RNA transcripts as template. Primed by the HTBI set, a first-round RT-PCR was run on the TCR CDR3. TCRdb redid the calling of the multiplex PCR reads with MiXCR, one entry per CDR3 protein. The sample holds fewer than 600,000 distinct CDR3 sequences; approximately 15% are singletons and the top ten take around 17%. The V segment lost 1 base and the J segment 8 bases; nucleotides outside the gene matches: 9. The CDR3 is 16 residues long. Germline CDR1 reads LNHDA; CDR2 reads SQIVND (reference sequence).

Specimen: blood. The J gene is TRBJ2-1, the V gene TRBV19, with 9 bases aligning to TRBD2. The sequence derives from a woman under 30 with Graves' hyperthyroidism. CDR3: CASSIALSGRSDEQFF. Written as DNA, the CDR3 is TGTGCCAGTAGTATAGCTCTCAGCGGGAGGAGTGATGAGCAGTTCTTC.